The T cell receptor (beta chain) described here comes from a study of CD8+ T cells in alopecia areata. For the study at large: Tofacitinib continued for 6 to 18 months and was then withheld for 6 months.

Extracted RNA was reverse transcribed into cDNA, the sequencing template. Libraries were prepared by immunoSEQ multiplex PCR; TCRdb keeps only in-frame clonotypes and omits some of them. The sample yields about 290,000 clones, 58% seen once. The CDR3 covers 18 residues. V shed 1 base and J shed 3 bases, with 25 bases lying between them. The germline V gene has CDR1 GTSNPN and CDR2 SVGIG (reference sequence). Sample treatment: oral pan-JAK inhibitor, 5-10 mg twice daily. Peripheral blood samples and lesional scalp punch biopsies were obtained from alopecia areata patients. Source: CD4+ T cells sorted from blood, taken at week 24, from a patient treated with tofacitinib. This TCR derives from a human donor with alopecia areata. The chain couples TRBV30 to TRBJ2-7; tentatively, D is TRBD2 (6 bases). The CDR3 loop is CAWSASGTSRSFLYEQYF. CDR3 coding DNA: TGTGCCTGGAGTGCCTCCGGGACTTCGCGGTCGTTTCTCTACGAGCAGTACTTC.